This T cell receptor (beta chain) originates from a study of neurological immune-mediated disorders (dated by TCRdb to about 2019). Concerning the study at large: Among the 35 or so multiple sclerosis patients, approximately 31 had relapsing-remitting MS and 3 had secondary progressive MS. Using UMI-based sequencing, the study compared peripheral blood TCR-beta repertoires from patients with HTLV-I-associated myelopathy (HAM/TSP), patients with multiple sclerosis, and healthy controls. Longitudinal samples, technical triplicates and paired sorted CD4+ and CD8+ T-cell subsets, alongside PBMC samples, were included among the approximately 110 TCR-beta libraries. The cohort was made up of 68 subjects, consisting of about 14 HAM/TSP patients, 35 or so multiple sclerosis patients and 20 healthy controls.

Unsorted PBMC libraries were generated from 2 million PBMCs stored in RNAlater at -80 °C until RNA extraction. The multiple sclerosis patients were enrolled in a US clinical protocol that used magnetic resonance imaging to evaluate disease progression. PBMCs were separated from peripheral blood using Ficoll-Hypaque density gradient centrifugation and then cryopreserved in liquid nitrogen. Study-level results and caveats: TCR clonal expansion was highest in HAM/TSP patients and lowest in MS patients, with MS patients falling below even healthy controls. Across subjects, expanded clones never shared an identical CDR3 amino acid sequence, which suggests that the TCR-beta repertoires in every group were private. The MS cluster was not associated with any clinical or MRI features, and the authors stated that larger cohorts are needed. In a phylogenetic analysis, the repertoires of 18 out of 34 MS patients fell into a single cluster of related CDR3 sequences, pointing to a possible signature at the repertoire level.

cDNA was synthesized by template-switch 5'RACE using a primer carrying a 10-nucleotide random unique molecular identifier by which each TCR transcript was tagged. Each sequencing run produced over 180 million TCR-beta sequences covering 15-18 subjects. The RNeasy kit was used for extraction of total RNA. TCR-beta VDJ regions were amplified with primers for the TCR constant region and the 5'RACE anchor, using the KAPA Real-time Library Amplification kit. A first PCR added sample indexes and Illumina adaptors, after which a second PCR increased the library yield. After purification with Ampure beads, the TCR product of roughly 650 bp was size-selected on a 2% E-gel SizeSelection system. Before pooling, libraries had their quality checked on a Bioanalyzer, their concentration measured with Qubit, and their quantity determined with the Kapa Library Quantification kit. Libraries were sequenced paired-end 2 x 150 bp on an Illumina HiSeq 2500. To increase sequence diversity, about 25-31% phiX was spiked into each library pool. On the authors' methods: The quality-filtered reads were processed with the UMI-based MiGEC pipeline, whose error correction step removed more than 75% of the raw TCR sequences. VDJ genes were aligned to IMGT germline references, and each clonotype was defined by a unique CDR3 amino acid sequence together with V-J genes. VDJtools evaluated clonal expansion, Shannon diversity and CDR3 relatedness (CalcPairwiseDistances, ClusterSamples); CLCbio workbench built phylogenetic trees. A clone was classed as expanded if it had 8 or more unique UMIs, a cutoff based on coefficient-of-variation modelling across technical triplicates. Starting from the raw public reads, TCRdb applied fastp trimming at Q25, assembled clones with MiXCR and retained in-frame beta chains. Each entry is one CDR3 protein sequence, shown with its most common DNA and genes. Here the V and J calls rest on TCRdb's processing, not on the authors' analysis. The sample table contains tens of thousands of distinct CDR3 sequences; only one count was recorded for about 4.2% of them. The ten top clones hold under 1.5% of the sample.

Between the V and J ends, shortened by 0 bases and 3 bases respectively, the junction contains 18 bases. The CDR3 has 17 amino acids, counting the end cysteine and phenylalanine. Here the CDR3 DNA is all that survives: 51 bases in frame from base 1. Via the germline V gene, CDR1 is MGHRA and CDR2 YSYEKL. This clonotype was observed many times. No cognate antigen has been identified for it. Within one base of it there is no much larger clone, and no base qualities were kept. The chain was built from TRBV4-1 and TRBJ2-7; no D segment can be confidently identified. The origin of this receptor is a man between 25 and 39 years old with multiple sclerosis. Input material: PBMCs. The CDR3 amino acid sequence is: CASSQDWSKGHNYEQYF. The base sequence is TGCGCCAGCAGCCAAGATTGGAGTAAGGGTCACAACTACGAGCAGTACTTC.